The present T cell receptor (beta chain) was sequenced within a study of OX40 agonist ivuxolimab in advanced cancers. The V segment lost 5 bases and the J segment 5 bases; nucleotides outside the gene matches: 13. This CDR3 region has 16 residues. The germline gives CDR1 SEHNR, CDR2 FQNEAQ (reference sequence). A remark on this clone: Its antigen remains unidentified.

Broader study findings: Circulating CD4+ and CD8+ T cells showed clonal expansion by week 6 at 0.1 to 3.0 mg/kg.

Method: immunoSEQ multiplex PCR; TCRdb's copy keeps in-frame clones and lacks some. The data hold tens of thousands of clones, with roughly 84% observed a single time. The chain uses TRBV7-9 and TRBJ2-7, with 9 bases identical to TRBD1. The sequenced sample was CD4+ or CD8+ T cells sorted from blood, obtained in a trial of the OX40 agonist ivuxolimab. The clonotype originates from an adult with an advanced solid tumor such as melanoma, head and neck, liver or kidney cancer. DNA for the CDR3: TGTGCCAGCAGCGCCACCGGGGGACAGGGCAGCAACGAGCAGTACTTC. Translated, it gives CASSATGGQGSNEQYF.